The sequence of this T cell receptor beta chain was determined in a study of cytomegalovirus exposure and HLA in healthy donors. On the study more broadly: A prior analysis found fewer than 120 million unique TCR beta sequences from around 180 million T cells. Genotyping of more than 300 donors showed that about 83% belonged to the Caucasian-associated ancestry cluster.

Trimming left V 4 bases short and J 2 bases short, with 16 bases between. The length of the CDR3 is 17 residues. CDR1 and CDR2 (germline): SGHRS, YFSETQ. Overall study results and limits: The study designated some 180 TCR beta chains cytomegalovirus-associated.

This clone has more than one count but fewer than ten. Its antigen is unknown. The PCR made use of 60 Vbeta and 13 Jbeta primers. TCRdb's copy holds only in-frame clones and misses some; the assay was immunoSEQ multiplex PCR. The top ten clones hold 6.5% to 7% of a sample with around 160,000 clones, around three quarters of them seen once. The source material was PBMCs. The chain joins TRBV5-1 to TRBJ1-6; no clear D. This sequence originates from a woman aged 40 to 50 in good health and CMV-seropositive. CDR3 nucleotides: TGCGCCAGCAGCCCAACCGAGGGCGTACCCTATAATTCACCCCTCCACTTT. Residues: CASSPTEGVPYNSPLHF.